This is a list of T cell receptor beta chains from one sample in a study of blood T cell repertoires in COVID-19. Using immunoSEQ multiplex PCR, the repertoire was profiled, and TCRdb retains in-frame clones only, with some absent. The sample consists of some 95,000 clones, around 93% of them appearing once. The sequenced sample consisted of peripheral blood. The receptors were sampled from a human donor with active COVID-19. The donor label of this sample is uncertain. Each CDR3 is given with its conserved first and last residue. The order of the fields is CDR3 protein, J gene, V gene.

CASSAGTGLSYEQYF	TRBJ2-7	TRBV2
CASRRDRVGTGELFF	TRBJ2-2	TRBV7-2
CATSDRPGTPNTGELFF	TRBJ2-2	TRBV24-1
CAISEPPGQGTDTQYF	TRBJ2-3	TRBV10-3
CASSRTNIQETQYF	TRBJ2-5	TRBV19
CASSFGRGPYFYGYTF	TRBJ1-2	TRBV27
CASSSSDRVVAEAFF	TRBJ1-1	TRBV7-9
CASSYSRDRGNTEQFF	TRBJ2-1	TRBV6-5
CASSSPSAARTEAFF	TRBJ1-1	TRBV5-1
CASSQDPWTSEQYF	TRBJ2-7	TRBV3-1/TRBV3-2
CASSLGSGNYGYTF	TRBJ1-2	TRBV7-3
CASKIRPGTGELFF	TRBJ2-2	TRBV2
CASSINPDFQETQYF	TRBJ2-5	TRBV19
CASSNQRYNSPLHF	TRBJ1-6	TRBV9
CASSLVTGAALIYF	TRBJ1-3	TRBV5-5
CASSYSGTRYNEQFF	TRBJ2-1	TRBV6-5
CASSQDRGIVGWADTQYF	TRBJ2-3	TRBV4-1
CASSIVVDGELFF	TRBJ2-2	TRBV19
CASSIAGGVRTEAFF	TRBJ1-1	TRBV19
CAISGQIGQPQHF	TRBJ1-5	TRBV10-3
CASSSEETNYGYTF	TRBJ1-2	TRBV27
CASSEIRILYNQPQHF	TRBJ1-5	TRBV6-1
CASSYRRDYNSPLHF	TRBJ1-6	TRBV6-5
CSAMRTAEQYF	TRBJ2-7	TRBV20-1
CASSFTVSHYNSPLHF	TRBJ1-6	TRBV9
CASSPLGGAGTDTQYF	TRBJ2-3	TRBV18
CASRGQGALEQYF	TRBJ2-7	TRBV27
CASSSIEGGTQYF	TRBJ2-5	TRBV7-3
CASSESSTQGGEQYF	TRBJ2-7	TRBV10-1
CASSTPDREETQYF	TRBJ2-5	TRBV5-4
CASSQEGGYNEQFF	TRBJ2-1	TRBV4-2
CASSPTGGVETQYF	TRBJ2-5	TRBV11-2
CASSPSAVAGGLYNEQFF	TRBJ2-1	TRBV7-9
CASNRQGSDYGYTF	TRBJ1-2	TRBV4-1
CASSLDRATGELFF	TRBJ2-2	TRBV7-2
CASSVADSSYEQYF	TRBJ2-7	TRBV9
CASSEGQVGSQPQHF	TRBJ1-5	TRBV6-1
CASSPRWGEGNEQFF	TRBJ2-1	TRBV5-1
CASSSPRQRSYEQYF	TRBJ2-7	TRBV7-9
CASSPAAMNTEAFF	TRBJ1-1	TRBV5-1
CASSRQGNGGNTIYF	TRBJ1-3	TRBV6-2/TRBV6-3